This TCR beta chain was captured in a study of blood T cell repertoires in COVID-19. On the study more broadly: Italy, Spain and the United States were the sources of the convalescent and acute COVID-19 samples. Nucleic acid was either cDNA or gDNA, and it came from T cells, B-cell-depleted T cells, or PBMCs.

In the authors' workflow: From reference gene primer amplification, estimates of nucleated cell counts were derived. The data were produced by immunoSEQ multiplex PCR, yet TCRdb's version contains in-frame clones alone and is incomplete. V and J calls and clone size are given by that table; D and trimming were obtained from the DNA. This repertoire shows around 310,000 clones, approximately 90% found once; its top ten account for about 3.9%. The CDR3 totals 13 residues. Germline loops: CDR1 KGHSH, CDR2 LQKENI. V was pared by 3 bases and J by 7 bases, with 12 bases between. The sequence was obtained from a woman in her fifties or sixties with active or convalescent COVID-19. The sample comprised peripheral blood. J is TRBJ1-1 and V is TRBV18; D gene ambiguous. The CDR3 is CASSPSDYSEAFF. The CDR3 region has the DNA TGTGCCAGCTCACCCTCGGACTACAGTGAAGCTTTCTTT.